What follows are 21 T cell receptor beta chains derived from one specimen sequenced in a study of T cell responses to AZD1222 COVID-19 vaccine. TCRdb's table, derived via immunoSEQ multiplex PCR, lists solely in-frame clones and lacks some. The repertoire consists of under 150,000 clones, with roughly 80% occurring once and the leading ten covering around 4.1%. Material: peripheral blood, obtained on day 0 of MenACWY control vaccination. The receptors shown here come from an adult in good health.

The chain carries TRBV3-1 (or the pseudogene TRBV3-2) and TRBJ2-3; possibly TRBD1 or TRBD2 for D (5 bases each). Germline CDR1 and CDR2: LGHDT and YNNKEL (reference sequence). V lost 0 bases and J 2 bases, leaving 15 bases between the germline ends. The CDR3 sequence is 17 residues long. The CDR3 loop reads CASSQELIGGVTDTQYF. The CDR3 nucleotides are TGTGCCAGCAGCCAAGAATTGATTGGGGGAGTCACAGATACGCAGTATTTT.

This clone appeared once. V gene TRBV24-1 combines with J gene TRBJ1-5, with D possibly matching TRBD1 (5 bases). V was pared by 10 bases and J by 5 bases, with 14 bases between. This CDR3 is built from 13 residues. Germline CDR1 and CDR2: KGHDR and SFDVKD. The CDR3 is CATQSGRYQPQHF. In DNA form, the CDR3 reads TGTGCCACACAATCGGGGCGATATCAGCCCCAGCATTTT.

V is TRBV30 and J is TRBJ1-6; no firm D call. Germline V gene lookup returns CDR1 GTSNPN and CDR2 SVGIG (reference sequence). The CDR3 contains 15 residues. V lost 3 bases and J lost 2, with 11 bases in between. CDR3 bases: TGTGCCTGGAGCAGCAGTGGGACCTATAATTCACCCCTCCACTTT. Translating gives CAWSSSGTYNSPLHF.

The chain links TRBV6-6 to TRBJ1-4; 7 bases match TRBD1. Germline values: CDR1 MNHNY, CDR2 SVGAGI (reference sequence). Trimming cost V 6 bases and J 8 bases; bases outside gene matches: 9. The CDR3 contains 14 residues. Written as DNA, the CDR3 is TGTGCCAGCAGCCGTGACAGGGTCGAGGAAAAACTGTTTTTT. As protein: CASSRDRVEEKLFF.

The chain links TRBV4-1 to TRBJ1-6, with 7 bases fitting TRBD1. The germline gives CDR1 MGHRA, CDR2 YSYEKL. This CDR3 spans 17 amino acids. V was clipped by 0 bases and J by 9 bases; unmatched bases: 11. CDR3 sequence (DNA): TGCGCCAGCAGCCAAGACCCCCCGACAGGGAGGGGTTCACCCCTCCACTTT. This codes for CASSQDPPTGRGSPLHF.

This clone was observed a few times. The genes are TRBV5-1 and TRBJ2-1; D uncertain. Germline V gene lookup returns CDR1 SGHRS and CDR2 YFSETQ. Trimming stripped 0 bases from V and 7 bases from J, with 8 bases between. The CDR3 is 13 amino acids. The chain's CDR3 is CASSLGPENEQFF. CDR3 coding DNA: TGCGCCAGCAGCTTGGGGCCGGAAAATGAGCAGTTCTTC. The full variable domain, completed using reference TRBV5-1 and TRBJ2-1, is KAGVTQTPRYLIKTRGQQVTLSCSPISGHRSVSWYQQTPGQGLQFLFEYFSETQRNKGNFPGRFSGRQFSNSRSEMNVSTLELGDSALYLCASSLGPENEQFFGPGTRLTVL.

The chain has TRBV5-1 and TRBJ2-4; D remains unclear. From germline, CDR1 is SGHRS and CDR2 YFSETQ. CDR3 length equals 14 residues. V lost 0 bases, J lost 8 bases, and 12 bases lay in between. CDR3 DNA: TGCGCCAGCAGCTTGGACAGCCCAGTGGACATTCAGTACTTC. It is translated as CASSLDSPVDIQYF. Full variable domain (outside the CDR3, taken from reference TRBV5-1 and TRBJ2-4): KAGVTQTPRYLIKTRGQQVTLSCSPISGHRSVSWYQQTPGQGLQFLFEYFSETQRNKGNFPGRFSGRQFSNSRSEMNVSTLELGDSALYLCASSLDSPVDIQYFGAGTRLSVL.

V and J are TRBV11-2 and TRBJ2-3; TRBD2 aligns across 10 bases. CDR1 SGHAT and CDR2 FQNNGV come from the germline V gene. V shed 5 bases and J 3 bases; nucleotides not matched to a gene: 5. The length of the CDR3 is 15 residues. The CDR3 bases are TGTGCCAGCAGCCGAGCGGGGGGGCTTACAGATACGCAGTATTTT. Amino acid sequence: CASSRAGGLTDTQYF.

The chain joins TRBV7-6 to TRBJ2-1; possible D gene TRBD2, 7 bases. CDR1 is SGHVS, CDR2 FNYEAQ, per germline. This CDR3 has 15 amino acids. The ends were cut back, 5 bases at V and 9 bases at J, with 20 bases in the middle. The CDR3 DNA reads TGTGCCAGCAGCCCCTCTGGGGGGGGGCCAAGTGAGCAGTTCTTC. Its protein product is CASSPSGGGPSEQFF.

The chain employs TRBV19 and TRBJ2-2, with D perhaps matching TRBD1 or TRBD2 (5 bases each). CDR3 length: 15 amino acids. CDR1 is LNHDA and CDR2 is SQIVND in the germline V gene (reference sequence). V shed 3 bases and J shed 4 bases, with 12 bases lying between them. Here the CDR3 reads CASSMTSGGTGELFF. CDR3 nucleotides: TGTGCCAGTAGTATGACATCTGGGGGCACCGGGGAGCTGTTTTTT.

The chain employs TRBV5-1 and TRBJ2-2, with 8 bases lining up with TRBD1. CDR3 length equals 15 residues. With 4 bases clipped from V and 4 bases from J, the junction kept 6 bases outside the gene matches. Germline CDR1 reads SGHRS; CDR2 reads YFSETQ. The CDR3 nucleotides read TGCGCCAGCAGCGTCGACAGGGGTAGCACCGGGGAGCTGTTTTTT. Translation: CASSVDRGSTGELFF.

This CDR3 reads CASSAGEFNQPQHF. CDR3 bases: TGTGCCAGCAGTGCAGGGGAATTCAATCAGCCCCAGCATTTT. The rearrangement links TRBV2 to TRBJ1-5, with TRBD1 as a possible D gene (6 bases). Trimming took off 4 bases at V and 3 bases at J, with 10 bases between the two ends. The length of the CDR3 is 14 residues. Germline assignment: CDR1 SNHLY and CDR2 FYNNEI.

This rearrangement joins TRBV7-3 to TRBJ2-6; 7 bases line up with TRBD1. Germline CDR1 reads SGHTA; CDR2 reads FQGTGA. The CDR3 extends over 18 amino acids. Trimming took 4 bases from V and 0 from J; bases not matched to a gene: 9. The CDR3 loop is CASSSTGQFPSGANVLTF. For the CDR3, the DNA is TGTGCCAGCAGCTCCACGGGACAGTTCCCCTCTGGGGCCAACGTCCTGACTTTC. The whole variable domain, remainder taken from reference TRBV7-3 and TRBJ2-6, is GAGVSQTPSNKVTEKGKYVELRCDPISGHTALYWYRQSLGQGPEFLIYFQGTGAADDSGLPNDRFFAVRPEGSVSTLKIQRTERGDSAVYLCASSSTGQFPSGANVLTFGAGSRLTVL.

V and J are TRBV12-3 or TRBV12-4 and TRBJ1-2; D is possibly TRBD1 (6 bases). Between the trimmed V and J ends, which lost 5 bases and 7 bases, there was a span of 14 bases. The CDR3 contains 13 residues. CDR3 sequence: CASSPTGWGGYTF. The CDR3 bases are TGTGCCAGCAGTCCAACAGGGTGGGGTGGCTACACCTTC.

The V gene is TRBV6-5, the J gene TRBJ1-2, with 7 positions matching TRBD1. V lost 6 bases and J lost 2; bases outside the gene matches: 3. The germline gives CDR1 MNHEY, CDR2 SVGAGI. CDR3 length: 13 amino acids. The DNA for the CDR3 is TGTGCCAGCAGAAGGGACAGAAACTATGGCTACACCTTC. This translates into CASRRDRNYGYTF.

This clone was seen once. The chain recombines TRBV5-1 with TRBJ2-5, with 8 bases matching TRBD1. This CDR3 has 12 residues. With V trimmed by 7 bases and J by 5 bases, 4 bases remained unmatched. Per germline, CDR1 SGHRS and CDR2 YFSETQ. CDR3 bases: TGCGCCAGCTCCTACAGGGGGGAGACCCAGTACTTC. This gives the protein CASSYRGETQYF.

In nucleotides, the CDR3 is TGTGCCAGTAGCCAACGGGACAGCGGGAGTGAAAAACTGTTTTTT. Protein: CASSQRDSGSEKLFF. V usage is TRBV19 and J usage is TRBJ1-4; 7 bases are shared with TRBD1. This CDR3 has 15 residues. The V gene end was trimmed by 6 bases and the J gene end by 7 bases; junction bases not matched to a gene: 11. Germline V lookup: CDR1 LNHDA, CDR2 SQIVND (reference sequence).

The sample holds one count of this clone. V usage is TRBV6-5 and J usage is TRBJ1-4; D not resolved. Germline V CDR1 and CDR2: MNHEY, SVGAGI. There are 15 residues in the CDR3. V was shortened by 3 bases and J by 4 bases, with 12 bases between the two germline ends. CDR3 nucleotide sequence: TGTGCCAGCAGTTATTCGGCAGGAGTTAATGAAAAACTGTTTTTT. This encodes CASSYSAGVNEKLFF.

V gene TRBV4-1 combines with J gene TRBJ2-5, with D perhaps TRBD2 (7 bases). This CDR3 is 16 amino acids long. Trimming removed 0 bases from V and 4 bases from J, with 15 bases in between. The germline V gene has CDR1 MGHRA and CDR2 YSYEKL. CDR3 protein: CASSQEPGQRGETQYF. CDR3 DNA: TGCGCCAGCAGCCAAGAGCCAGGACAGCGGGGAGAGACCCAGTACTTC.

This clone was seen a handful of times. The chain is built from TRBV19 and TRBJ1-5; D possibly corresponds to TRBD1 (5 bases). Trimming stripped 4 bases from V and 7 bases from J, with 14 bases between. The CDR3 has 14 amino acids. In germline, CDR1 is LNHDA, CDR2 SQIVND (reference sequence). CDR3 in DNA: TGTGCCAGTAGTACCTCAGGGAGGGAGCAGCCCCAGCATTTT. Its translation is CASSTSGREQPQHF.

DNA for the CDR3: TGTGCCAGCAGCTTAACTCCCCTAGCGGGGGCCGGGAATACGCAGTATTTT. Residues: CASSLTPLAGAGNTQYF. The V call is TRBV7-3, the J call TRBJ2-3, with 10 bases matching TRBD2. The CDR3 loop spans 17 amino acids. The V gene end was trimmed by 0 bases and the J gene end by 7 bases; junction bases not matched to a gene: 10. The germline V gene encodes CDR1 SGHTA and CDR2 FQGTGA. Together with reference TRBV7-3 and TRBJ2-3, the CDR3 gives the full variable domain: GAGVSQTPSNKVTEKGKYVELRCDPISGHTALYWYRQSLGQGPEFLIYFQGTGAADDSGLPNDRFFAVRPEGSVSTLKIQRTERGDSAVYLCASSLTPLAGAGNTQYFGPGTRLTVL.